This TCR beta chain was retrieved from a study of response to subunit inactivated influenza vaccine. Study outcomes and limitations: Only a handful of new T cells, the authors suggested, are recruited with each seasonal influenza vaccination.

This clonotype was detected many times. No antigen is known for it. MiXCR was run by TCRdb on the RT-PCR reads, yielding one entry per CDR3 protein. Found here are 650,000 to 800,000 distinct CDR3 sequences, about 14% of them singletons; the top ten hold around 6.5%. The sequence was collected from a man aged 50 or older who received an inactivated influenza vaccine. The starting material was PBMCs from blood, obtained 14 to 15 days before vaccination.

Here the CDR3 DNA reads TGTGCCAGCAGTGGGACTAGCGGATACAATGAGCAGTTCTTC. Translated, it gives CASSGTSGYNEQFF. This chain links TRBV9 with TRBJ2-1; TRBD2 agrees at 11 bases. Germline V gene lookup returns CDR1 SGDLS and CDR2 YYNGEE. Trimming at V came to 5 bases and at J to 4 bases, leaving 2 bases not matched to a gene. This CDR3 region has 14 residues.